This TCR beta chain was sequenced during a study of T cells in Graves' hyperthyroidism and ophthalmopathy (dated by TCRdb to the late 2010s). Context from the whole study: A discovery cohort of about a hundred patients, about 44 with Graves' ophthalmopathy and approximately 60 with stable Graves' hyperthyroidism, was used to find distinguishing TCR V-J signatures. An independent validation cohort of 18 to 20 hyperthyroidism patients and approximately 15 patients who later progressed to ophthalmopathy tested prospective prediction of ophthalmopathy. For training and testing, the 110 or so patients in the discovery cohort were randomly divided in a 7:3 ratio. Thyroid tissue and blood T-cell repertoires from several Graves' hyperthyroidism patients were also compared in the study. Following sampling, methimazole starting at 30 mg daily was given to hyperthyroidism patients, and high-dose intravenous methylprednisolone was given to ophthalmopathy patients. The paper describes TCR Vbeta CDR3 sequencing of 120 to 150 peripheral blood samples, made up of about 40 ophthalmopathy patients, some 76 hyperthyroidism patients and about 17 progressor patients. Broader findings and caveats from the paper: A 13 V-J signature model separated ophthalmopathy from stable hyperthyroidism, with roughly 88% sensitivity and about 81% specificity in cross-validation and 80%/75% in testing. Blood samples also contained most of the expanded thyroid clonotypes (frequency above 0.001), which suggests that blood repertoires may reflect thyroid immune responses. In validation, progression to ophthalmopathy was predicted by the model with almost 71% sensitivity and under 85% specificity, a median of 6.5 months before onset. No statistical method was used to set the sample size in advance, and investigators knew the group allocation.

Reading the germline V gene gives CDR1 ENHRY and CDR2 SYGVKD. The CDR3 has 14 amino acids, counting the end cysteine and phenylalanine. Kept here is only the CDR3 DNA, which spans 42 bases and is read in frame from base 1. V sheds 8 bases and J sheds 0 bases, leaving 13 bases between their ends. Stable Graves' hyperthyroidism was defined as the absence of progression to ophthalmopathy over 18 months of follow-up. Hyperthyroidism patients were newly diagnosed, had a disease duration of under 2 months, and were aged 18 to 65 years. The study excluded patients with uncontrolled infections, other autoimmune diseases, pregnancy or lactation. Diagnoses were established on the basis of clinical symptoms, serum thyroxine and TRAb, thyroid ultrasound, and orbital computed tomography. Total RNA was extracted with Trizol reagent, and quality was checked on an Agilent 2100 Bioanalyzer. Regarding this clonotype: The clone's antigen remains unknown. The input lacks base qualities; no much larger clone sits a single base away.

The TCR beta CDR3 regions were amplified from the RNA transcripts. The TCR CDR3 was subjected to a first round of RT-PCR using the HTBI primer set and the Qiagen OneStep RT-PCR kit. A second multiplex PCR round built the libraries, followed by size selection and purification. Libraries were sequenced paired-end with 100 bp reads on an Illumina HiSeq2000. Processing in the source paper ran as follows. SOAPnuke was used to process the raw data, throwing out any read that contained adapters or uncalled bases, had a mean Phred below 15, or lacked an exact constant-primer or identifier match. COPE v1.2.5 was used to merge high-quality paired reads, and clonotypes were defined as unique nucleotide sequences. MiTCR v1.1 was used to align clonotypes to the IMGT TRBV, TRBD and TRBJ reference segments. The analysis included only V-J combinations with a frequency above 0.0001, which together covered roughly 99% of the repertoires. The TCS score was defined as the ratio of F50 (clonal expansion) to E x V (chaos), calculated using BLOSUM62-based TCRdist between CDR3 peptides within each V-J. Welch's t-statistics and random forest reduced some 510 V-J features to fewer than 15, which were used in a naive Bayes classifier (R e1071). The similarity between thyroid and blood repertoires was quantified using the Morisita-Horn index. The public sequencing data were trimmed at Q25 with fastp and processed into clonotypes with MiXCR by TCRdb, which kept only in-frame beta chains. Entries are consolidated by CDR3 protein sequence, retaining the most common genes and DNA. The V and J calls shown here were made by TCRdb, not taken from the authors' results. The sample table shows 500,000 to 600,000 distinct CDR3 sequences, and 46% are seen once. Clones ranked in the top ten supply roughly 8.2% of the sample.

This clonotype originated in a young woman with Graves' hyperthyroidism. Recombination linked TRBV10-3 to TRBJ1-1; the D gene is possibly TRBD1, with 5 bases matching. The sample was peripheral blood or thyroid tissue (not recorded which). The nucleotides are TGTGCCATCGGAGTCGGGACGGTGAACACTGAAGCTTTCTTT. This sequence encodes CAIGVGTVNTEAFF.